A single sample is the source of the 7 T cell receptor beta chains below, sequenced in a study of PD-1 blockade in mismatch repair-deficient tumors. Profiled with immunoSEQ multiplex PCR; TCRdb holds only in-frame clones, not every one. The sample includes under 150,000 clones, roughly nine tenths of them seen just once. The sample consisted of peripheral blood, taken 44 weeks after starting pembrolizumab. The source of these receptors is an adult with mismatch repair-deficient cancer.

The chain combines TRBV29-1 with TRBJ1-1; 10 bases line up with TRBD1. V lost 6 bases and J lost 1; bases outside the gene matches: 5. The CDR3 has 14 residues. Germline CDR1 SQVTM, CDR2 ANQGSEA. Here the CDR3 DNA reads TGCAGCGTCGACAGGACAGGGGGGAACACTGAAGCTTTCTTT. Protein: CSVDRTGGNTEAFF.

The chain uses TRBV28 and TRBJ2-7; TRBD1 is a possible D gene (5 bases). The CDR3 has 16 residues. Trimming pared 2 bases from V and 2 bases from J, leaving 16 bases between. Germline V gives CDR1 MDHEN, CDR2 SYDVKM. The CDR3 spells CASSLGHSSETYEQYF. The CDR3 DNA reads TGTGCCAGCAGTTTAGGACATTCCTCCGAAACCTACGAGCAGTACTTC.

This clone has just one count. The gene calls are TRBV4-3 and TRBJ2-1; 7 nucleotides line up with TRBD2. Germline V lookup: CDR1 LGHNA, CDR2 YSLEER. The CDR3 extends over 17 amino acids. Losses at the gene ends were 0 bases for V and 7 bases for J; bases not matched to a gene: 12. This CDR3 is CASSQDPSGNSGNEQFF. The DNA for the CDR3 is TGCGCCAGCAGCCAAGATCCCAGCGGGAATTCGGGTAATGAGCAGTTCTTC.

The chain joins TRBV10-3 to TRBJ1-2; 8 positions match TRBD1. V was pared by 10 bases and J by 6 bases, with 16 bases of the junction left unmatched. The CDR3 consists of 15 residues. Germline V gene sequence: CDR1 ENHRY, CDR2 SYGVKD. CDR3 DNA: TGTGCCAGCAGACCCCCGGGACAGGAGATGAATGGCTACACCTTC. Translation gives CASRPPGQEMNGYTF.

V gene TRBV28 combines with J gene TRBJ1-1; no clear D gene. This CDR3 is 14 amino acids long. In germline, CDR1 is MDHEN, CDR2 SYDVKM. Deletions cut 3 bases from V and 11 bases from J, with 19 bases between. CDR3 DNA: TGTGCCAGCAGTTTCGGAGGCGGCACCCCGGAGGCTTTCTTT. This codes for CASSFGGGTPEAFF. The full variable domain, in which reference TRBV28 and TRBJ1-1 provide the parts outside the CDR3, is DVKVTQSSRYLVKRTGEKVFLECVQDMDHENMFWYRQDPGLGLRLIYFSYDVKMKEKGDIPEGYSVSREKKERFSLILESASTNQTSMYLCASSFGGGTPEAFFGQGTRLTVV.

The rearrangement links TRBV11-1 to TRBJ1-1; D gene unclear. The CDR3 contains 13 residues. The ends were cut back, 3 bases at V and 1 base at J, with 6 bases in the middle. CDR1 SGHAT and CDR2 FQDESV come from the germline V gene (reference sequence). CDR3 sequence: CASSFDRNTEAFF. The CDR3 nucleotides read TGTGCCAGCAGCTTCGATAGGAACACTGAAGCTTTCTTT.

This clone has a single count. This sequence joins TRBV4-1 and TRBJ2-5; D perhaps matches TRBD2 (7 bases). The CDR3 loop spans 13 amino acids. Germline CDR1 reads MGHRA; CDR2 reads YSYEKL. V was pared by 4 bases and J by 7 bases, with 13 bases between. CDR3 nucleotide sequence: TGCGCCAGCAGCCTAGGGGGAGGGGCGACCCAGTACTTC. Its translation is CASSLGGGATQYF.